Detailed here is one T cell receptor beta chain. The sample is drawn from a study of blood T cell repertoires in COVID-19. Method: immunoSEQ multiplex PCR; TCRdb's copy keeps in-frame clones and lacks some. The sample records 500,000 to 600,000 clones, 85% to 90% being singletons. Enrolment of Seattle patients took place during active infection, and they were followed longitudinally. Sequencing was performed on peripheral blood. The clonotype originates from a woman aged 45-59 years with COVID-19, enrolled during active disease.

The CDR3 is CASWRDSLGTEAFF. The CDR3 DNA sequence: TGTGCCAGCTGGCGGGACAGTTTAGGAACTGAAGCTTTCTTT. The chain recombines TRBV18 with TRBJ1-1, with TRBD1 identical over 7 bases. Losses at the gene ends were 7 bases for V and 5 bases for J; bases not matched to a gene: 10. From germline, CDR1 is KGHSH and CDR2 LQKENI. This CDR3 has 14 residues.